This is a list of T cell receptor beta chains from one sample in a study of tumor and adjacent non-tumor tissue in lung cancer. MiXCR, run by TCRdb on the multiplex PCR reads, gives a single entry per CDR3 protein. The sample consists of tens of thousands of distinct CDR3 sequences, about four fifths of them appearing once. Sample: distant non-tumor lung tissue. These receptors originate from a man aged 55 to 70 with non-small cell lung cancer. The CDR3 runs from the conserved cysteine through the conserved F or W. D genes are given only for firm matches. Rows may omit the clone size; those that give it use once, few, many or a size class.

>TRBD2|TRBJ2-3|TRBV6-1|.|15
TGTGTCAGCAGTGAGCAAGCGGGAGATACAGATACGCAGTATTTT
CVSSEQAGDTDTQYF
>.|TRBJ1-1|TRBV11-2|.|13
TGTGCCAGCAGGTTAGATCAGGGGACTGAAACTTTCTTT
CASRLDQGTETFF
>TRBD2|TRBJ2-1|TRBV11-3|once|15
TGTGATAGCAGCACGTCTAGCGGGACCATCAATGAGCAGTTCTTC
CDSSTSSGTINEQFF
>TRBD2|TRBJ2-5|TRBV20-1|.|13
TGCACTGCTAAGGGCGGGGGGCATGAGACCCAGTACTTC
CTAKGGGHETQYF
>.|TRBJ1-4|TRBV11-2|.|17
TGTGTCAGCAGCTTAAAAATGCCGGGACCCCACGGAAGAAAACTGTTTTTT
CVSSLKMPGPHGRKLFF
>.|TRBJ2-5|TRBV7-3|.|15
TGTGCCAGCAGATTTCGACAGTGTGGCGCGGAGACCCAGTACTTC
CASRFRQCGAETQYF
>TRBD1|TRBJ1-1|TRBV6-5|.|16
TGTGCCAGTAGTTACAGGGTGACAGGGCGGAACACTGAAGCTTTCTTT
CASSYRVTGRNTEAFF
>TRBD1|TRBJ1-6|TRBV5-4|.|16
TGTGCCAGCGGCCCGGGACAGGGGGCGAATAATTCACCCCTCCATTTT
CASGPGQGANNSPLHF
>.|TRBJ1-6|TRBV11-3|.|13
TGTGCCAACAGCTTTGAGGGGAATTCACCCCACCACTTT
CANSFEGNSPHHF
>TRBD2|TRBJ2-5|TRBV20-1|.|16
TGCAGTGCTAGAGATCGACTAGCCTGTGTCCAAGAGACCCAGTACTTC
CSARDRLACVQETQYF
>TRBD2|TRBJ2-4|TRBV29-1|.|14
TGCAGCGGGGAGGGAAGGGGCCTCGGGAGCATTCAGTACTTC
CSGEGRGLGSIQYF
>.|TRBJ1-5|TRBV6-5|.|15
TGTGCCAGCAGTTACATACAAGGAAGCAATCAGCCCCATCATTTT
CASSYIQGSNQPHHF
>TRBD2|TRBJ2-6|TRBV6-5|.|17
TGTGCCAGCAGCCTAGCGGGAACCAGTTCTGGGGCCAACTTCCTGACTTTC
CASSLAGTSSGANFLTF
>.|TRBJ2-7|TRBV6-2/TRBV6-3|.|12
TGTGCAAGCAGTTGGAAAGTTTACGAGCAGCACTTC
CASSWKVYEQHF
>.|TRBJ1-4|TRBV11-3|.|13
TGTGCCAACAGTTTACAGGGTCGCGAAAAACCGTTTTTT
CANSLQGREKPFF
>.|TRBJ2-2|TRBV11-3|.|13
TGTGCCAGCAGCTCCGACTATCGCGGTGAGCTGTTTTTT
CASSSDYRGELFF
>TRBD2|TRBJ2-3|TRBV5-1|.|19
TGCGCCAGTAGCTCCACTGGGGCTAGCGGGAGTCCCGACACAGATACGCAGTATTTT
CASSSTGASGSPDTDTQYF
>.|TRBJ2-7|TRBV6-6|.|16
TGTGTCAGCAGTTATGGGGGTCTCAGGGGCTCCTACGAGCAGTACTTC
CVSSYGGLRGSYEQYF
>TRBD2|TRBJ2-1|TRBV20-1|.|15
TGCAGTGCCGACTCAACGGGGGGGCCGTGGTATGAGCAGTTCTTC
CSADSTGGPWYEQFF
>.|TRBJ2-3|TRBV6-4|once|15
TGTGTCAGCAGTGACAAGGGGGGATCCGCAGATACGCAGTATTTT
CVSSDKGGSADTQYF
>.|TRBJ1-1|TRBV4-3|.|17
TGCGCCAGCAGCCAATACGTTCCTGGCAGTTCGGGCACTGAAGCTTTATTT
CASSQYVPGSSGTEALF
>TRBD1|TRBJ1-2|TRBV14|.|15
TGTGTCAGCAGCCTGGGGGCGACAGGGTGGGACGGCTACACCTTC
CVSSLGATGWDGYTF
>TRBD1|TRBJ1-4|TRBV29-1|.|16
TGCAGCGTTTCTCCCGGGACAGGGACACTCAATGAAAAACTGTTTTTT
CSVSPGTGTLNEKLFF
>.|TRBJ2-3|TRBV10-2|.|15
TGCGCCAGTAGTTATCCCGGGAAGGACACAGAAACGCAGTATTTT
CASSYPGKDTETQYF
>TRBD2|TRBJ2-1|TRBV29-1|few|13
TGCAGCGTTGACAGGACTAGTGCTAATGAGCAGTTCTTC
CSVDRTSANEQFF
>.|TRBJ2-1|TRBV12-3/TRBV12-4|many|13
TGTGCCAGCAGTTTATCTTCGGTAGGTGAGCAGTTCTTC
CASSLSSVGEQFF
>.|TRBJ2-7|TRBV12-3/TRBV12-4|once|12
TGTGCCAGCAGTTTAGTGGGATACGAAGAGTACTTC
CASSLVGYEEYF
>.|TRBJ2-1|TRBV6-6|.|15
TGTGCCAGCAGTCAAGTAGCAGGAGTACACAATGAGCAGTTCTTC
CASSQVAGVHNEQFF
>TRBD2|TRBJ2-2|TRBV7-9|.|15
TGTGCCAGCAGCCCCCGACTAGCAGGGACCGGGGAGCTGTTTTTT
CASSPRLAGTGELFF
>TRBD2|TRBJ2-1|TRBV20-1|.|14
TGCAGTGATAGAGGGGGATTAGCGGGAGATGAGCAGTTCTTC
CSDRGGLAGDEQFF
>.|TRBJ2-3|TRBV11-2|.|15
TGTGCCAGCAGCCCGATGGACGGGCGCACAGATAGGCAGTATTTT
CASSPMDGRTDRQYF
>TRBD2|TRBJ2-1|TRBV29-1|.|15
TGCAGCGGGACGATATGCGCGGGAGGGCCCGGTGAGCAGTTCTTC
CSGTICAGGPGEQFF
>.|TRBJ2-5|TRBV24-1|once|19
TGTGCCACCAGTGATTTGTGGTGGTCCGCCGCCGGAGCCCAAGAGACCCAGTACTTC
CATSDLWWSAAGAQETQYF
>.|TRBJ2-1|TRBV5-4|.|14
TGTGCCAGCAGCTTGCGCCAGGGAGTGAGTGAGCAGTCCTTC
CASSLRQGVSEQSF
>TRBD2|TRBJ2-1|TRBV20-1|.|15
TGCAGTACTAGAATCGCTAGCGGGACCGCAGGTGAGCAGTTCTTC
CSTRIASGTAGEQFF
>TRBD1|TRBJ2-7|TRBV6-1|many|14
TGTGCCAGCGCGGCCCAGACAGGGATGCATCAGCAGTACTTC
CASAAQTGMHQQYF
>.|TRBJ2-6|TRBV4-3|.|16
TGCGCTAGCAGCCAAGAGGCGGTGTCTGGGGCCTACGACCTGACTTTC
CASSQEAVSGAYDLTF
>TRBD2|TRBJ2-2|TRBV12-3/TRBV12-4|.|16
TGTGCCAGCAGTTTACTCTGGGGGAGGGAGGCCGGGGAGCTATTTTTT
CASSLLWGREAGELFF
>TRBD2|TRBJ2-1|TRBV12-3/TRBV12-4|.|16
TGTGCCAGCAGTCGTACTAGCGTGGGGTCCTACAATAAGCAGTTCTTC
CASSRTSVGSYNKQFF
>.|TRBJ1-5|TRBV20-1|.|15
TGCAGTGCTAGAGTCCAGGCAACTAGCACCGATACGCAGCATTTT
CSARVQATSTDTQHF
>.|TRBJ2-7|TRBV5-5|.|15
TGTGCCAGCAGCTTGTCTGTTCACGGAATCTACGAGCAGTACTTC
CASSLSVHGIYEQYF
>.|TRBJ2-1|TRBV20-1|.|15
TGCAGTACCATGGTGGGGCTGAGCTCCTACAATGAGCGGTTCTTC
CSTMVGLSSYNERFF
>TRBD2|TRBJ2-1|TRBV11-2|.|17
TGTGCCAGGAGCTTAGATCGACTAGCGGGAGTAGGTAATGAAGAGTTCTTC
CARSLDRLAGVGNEEFF
>.|TRBJ1-5|TRBV12-3/TRBV12-4|.|15
TGTGCCAGCACCGCGACTAGTGGGCCCAGAGATACGCAGCATTTT
CASTATSGPRDTQHF
>TRBD1|TRBJ2-3|TRBV6-5|once|15
TGTGCCAGCAGTTACAGTGGACAGGGTGGTCAGTCCCAGTATTTT
CASSYSGQGGQSQYF
>.|TRBJ1-1|TRBV20-1|.|13
TGCAGTGCTATCATTTCCCGGGGCACTGAAGTTTTCTTT
CSAIISRGTEVFF
>.|TRBJ2-7|TRBV11-2|.|17
TGTGCCAGCAGCTTAGCATACAGGGCAAGGGGCATTTACGAGCAGTACTTC
CASSLAYRARGIYEQYF
>.|TRBJ1-1|TRBV6-1|.|14
TGTGCCAGCAGTGAAGACAGGAGCGACAATGAAGCTCTCTTT
CASSEDRSDNEALF